Following are 18 T cell receptor beta chains from one sample sequenced in a study of blood T cell repertoires in COVID-19. Sequencing was performed with immunoSEQ multiplex PCR; in TCRdb, only in-frame clones are kept and a portion is missing. The table shows some 130,000 clones, with around nine tenths occurring only once. The sample was peripheral blood. The receptors originated from a woman aged 70-85 years with COVID-19, enrolled during active disease.

The rearrangement uses TRBV2 and TRBJ1-4; perhaps TRBD1 as D (6 bases). The CDR3 runs to 15 residues. Germline lookup yields CDR1 SNHLY and CDR2 FYNNEI. The V and J ends lost 6 bases and 0 bases respectively, with 11 bases between them. This CDR3 reads CASSGTTSTNEKLFF. The CDR3 DNA is TGTGCCAGCAGCGGGACAACTTCAACTAATGAAAAACTGTTTTTT.

Remarks on this clone: This specimen includes other DNA sequences encoding the same CDR3. The CDR3 DNA reads TGTGCCAGCAGCGCTGACAGGGGGAACACTGAAGCTTTCTTT. Translated: CASSADRGNTEAFF. The V call is TRBV11-2, the J call TRBJ1-1; 8 bases agree with TRBD1. V lost 5 bases and J lost 1; bases outside the gene matches: 3. The CDR3 sequence is 14 residues long. Germline loops: CDR1 SGHAT, CDR2 FQNNGV.

This clone was seen only a few times. This chain links TRBV28 with TRBJ1-1; TRBD1 is a possible D gene (5 bases). The CDR3 runs 13 residues. The germline gives CDR1 MDHEN, CDR2 SYDVKM. V was pared by 6 bases and J by 7 bases, with 15 bases between. The CDR3 DNA sequence: TGTGCCAGCAGGCCCCCGGGACTGAATGAAGCTTTCTTT. Its protein product is CASRPPGLNEAFF. Combining the CDR3 with reference TRBV28 and TRBJ1-1 gives the whole variable domain DVKVTQSSRYLVKRTGEKVFLECVQDMDHENMFWYRQDPGLGLRLIYFSYDVKMKEKGDIPEGYSVSREKKERFSLILESASTNQTSMYLCASRPPGLNEAFFGQGTRLTVV.

This chain joins TRBV5-1 and TRBJ2-3; TRBD2 matches at 8 bases. Germline CDR1 SGHRS, CDR2 YFSETQ. This CDR3 comprises 14 residues. J lost 6 bases, V lost 4 bases, and 7 bases had no gene match. The CDR3 DNA follows: TGCGCCAGCAGCCACGGGACTAGGCGTGATACGCAGTATTTT. Translated, it gives CASSHGTRRDTQYF.

The chain recombines TRBV4-1 with TRBJ1-2, with 9 bases matching TRBD1. The CDR3 consists of 16 residues. The germline gives CDR1 MGHRA, CDR2 YSYEKL. V gave up 1 base and J gave up 6 bases; unmatched junction bases: 9. The CDR3 loop is CASSQAGDRGMHGYTF. The CDR3 nucleotides read TGCGCCAGCAGCCAAGCTGGAGACAGGGGGATGCATGGCTACACCTTC.

The chain recombines TRBV9 with TRBJ2-3, with D uncertain. V was shortened by 0 bases and J by 4 bases, with 6 bases between the two germline ends. Per germline, CDR1 SGDLS and CDR2 YYNGEE. The CDR3 is 13 residues long. The CDR3 DNA reads TGTGCCAGCAGCGTAGGCGCGGCAGATACGCAGTATTTT. Protein sequence: CASSVGAADTQYF.

The chain is built from TRBV7-9 and TRBJ1-4, with a possible D match to TRBD1 (6 bases). The CDR3 is made up of 15 amino acids. Germline V gene data show CDR1 as SEHNR and CDR2 as FQNEAQ (reference sequence). V gave up 5 bases and J gave up 4 bases, with 14 bases separating them. CDR3 coding DNA: TGTGCCAGCAGCCCACCCCAGGGGAATAATGAAAAACTGTTTTTT. Encoded protein: CASSPPQGNNEKLFF. Full variable domain (outside the CDR3, taken from reference TRBV7-9 and TRBJ1-4): DTGVSQNPRHKITKRGQNVTFRCDPISEHNRLYWYRQTLGQGPEFLTYFQNEAQLEKSRLLSDRFSAERPKGSFSTLEIQRTEQGDSAMYLCASSPPQGNNEKLFFGSGTQLSVL.

The chain is built from TRBV28 and TRBJ2-3; 13 nucleotides match TRBD2. Germline V lookup: CDR1 MDHEN, CDR2 SYDVKM. The CDR3 has 15 residues. With 8 bases clipped from V and 6 bases from J, the junction kept 8 bases outside the gene matches. The CDR3 DNA sequence: TGTGCCAGCGGAACTAGCGGGGGGGCTGTCGATACGCAGTATTTT. Its translation is CASGTSGGAVDTQYF.

The chain links TRBV24-1 to TRBJ2-1; 9 bases fit TRBD1. This CDR3 is 14 amino acids long. The V gene end was trimmed by 8 bases and the J gene end by 4 bases; junction bases not matched to a gene: 5. CDR1 and CDR2 from the germline V gene are KGHDR and SFDVKD. CDR3 residues: CATMRTGDYNEQFF. In DNA form, the CDR3 reads TGTGCCACCATGCGGACAGGGGATTACAATGAGCAGTTCTTC.

The chain couples TRBV7-8 to TRBJ2-3, with TRBD2 matching over 8 bases. V shed 5 bases and J 1 base; nucleotides not matched to a gene: 11. Germline V gene sequence: CDR1 SGHVS, CDR2 FQNEAQ. The CDR3 is made up of 17 amino acids. CDR3 sequence: CASSPIRGGQGTDTQYF. The CDR3 DNA is TGTGCCAGCAGCCCTATCCGGGGGGGCCAGGGCACAGATACGCAGTATTTT. Full variable domain (remainder filled in from reference TRBV7-8 and TRBJ2-3): GAGVSQSPRYKVAKRGQDVALRCDPISGHVSLFWYQQALGQGPEFLTYFQNEAQLDKSGLPSDRFFAERPEGSVSTLKIQRTQQEDSAVYLCASSPIRGGQGTDTQYFGPGTRLTVL.

This clone has a single count. The genes are TRBV28 and TRBJ1-5, with 7 positions matching TRBD1. Germline V gene data show CDR1 as MDHEN and CDR2 as SYDVKM. The CDR3 sequence is 20 residues long. J lost 2 bases, V lost 7 bases, and 23 bases had no gene match. The DNA for the CDR3 is TGTGCCAGCACCAGTGTCCAGGACAGGCGACATGTGACGGGCAATCAGCCCCAGCATTTT. Encoded protein: CASTSVQDRRHVTGNQPQHF.

The genes are TRBV7-9 and TRBJ2-7; D is undetermined. This CDR3 contains 13 residues. Germline V gene data show CDR1 as SEHNR and CDR2 as FQNEAQ (reference sequence). Trimming removed 5 bases at V and 6 bases at J, with 14 bases between. The CDR3, as DNA: TGTGCCAGCAGCGATATGGCGTCGGGCGAGCAGTACTTC. Translation: CASSDMASGEQYF.

The chain joins TRBV28 to TRBJ1-4, with TRBD1 as a possible D gene (5 bases). The CDR3 sequence is 16 residues long. Germline CDR1 reads MDHEN; CDR2 reads SYDVKM. Deletions cut 6 bases from V and 0 bases from J, with 14 bases between. Here the CDR3 reads CASRPFGTATNEKLFF. CDR3 nucleotides: TGTGCCAGCAGGCCGTTCGGGACTGCAACTAATGAAAAACTGTTTTTT.

CDR3 region: CSASPYYHSPGQGDYEQYF. The DNA of the CDR3 is TGCAGTGCTAGTCCATATTACCATTCTCCGGGACAGGGCGATTACGAGCAGTACTTC. The chain is built from TRBV20-1 and TRBJ2-7; 9 bases fit TRBD1. The V gene's germline CDR1 is DFQATT and CDR2 SNEGSKA (reference sequence). With 3 bases clipped from V and 4 bases from J, the junction kept 22 bases outside the gene matches. CDR3 length: 19 amino acids.

This chain joins TRBV10-3 and TRBJ2-2; TRBD2 matches 10 bases. After removal of 3 bases from V and 4 bases from J, the junction contained 5 bases not matched to a gene. Germline loops: CDR1 ENHRY, CDR2 SYGVKD. CDR3 length: 16 residues. The CDR3 sequence is CAISEWSGGVTGELFF. CDR3 DNA: TGTGCCATCAGTGAATGGAGCGGGGGGGTCACCGGGGAGCTGTTTTTT.

The rearrangement joins TRBV5-4 to TRBJ2-7; the match to TRBD1 covers 8 bases. V shed 3 bases and J 2 bases; nucleotides not matched to a gene: 7. This CDR3 has 15 amino acids. In germline, CDR1 is SGHNT, CDR2 YYREEE (reference sequence). In nucleotides, the CDR3 is TGTGCCAGCAGCTCAACAGGGGGTGCGACCTACGAGCAGTACTTC. Translation gives CASSSTGGATYEQYF.

This chain connects TRBV5-1 to TRBJ2-5; tentative D call: TRBD1 (5 bases). This CDR3 comprises 14 residues. V lost 0 bases and J 5 bases, leaving 11 bases between the germline ends. Germline V CDR1 and CDR2: SGHRS, YFSETQ. The CDR3 loop reads CASSLGGQSETQYF. CDR3 bases: TGCGCCAGCAGCTTGGGGGGCCAGTCGGAGACCCAGTACTTC.

The chain combines TRBV24-1 with TRBJ2-7; 8 bases are a match to TRBD2. Germline-derived CDR1 and CDR2 are KGHDR and SFDVKD. CDR3 length: 14 residues. V shed 5 bases and J 3 bases; nucleotides not matched to a gene: 5. For the CDR3, the DNA is TGTGCCACCAGTGCGAGCGGGGGTATCTACGAGCAGTACTTC. Encoded protein: CATSASGGIYEQYF.